A single sample is the source of the 9 T cell receptor beta chains below, sequenced in a study of beta chain features in type 1 diabetes. Study-level findings and limits: Within each of all four CD4+ subsets, Type 1 diabetes patients had TCRB CDR3s that were moderately but significantly shorter.

Sequencing targeted expressed TCRB transcripts, as all isolated RNA had been reverse transcribed. This table comes from immunoSEQ multiplex PCR, and its TCRdb copy is limited to in-frame clones, with some not included. The sample lists about 160,000 clones; under 13% were seen once. These TCRs are of unknown antigen specificity. Material for sequencing was central memory CD4+ T cells from blood. These receptors came from a man younger than 40 with type 1 diabetes.

The V gene is TRBV19, the J gene TRBJ2-7, with D possibly matching TRBD1 (6 bases). The CDR3 spans 15 residues. V was trimmed by 10 bases and J by 0 bases, leaving 19 bases between them. Germline CDR1 reads LNHDA; CDR2 reads SQIVND (reference sequence). CDR3 coding DNA: TGTGCCACCAAAAGGGGACAATGGGGCTCCTACGAGCAGTACTTC. This sequence encodes CATKRGQWGSYEQYF.

The chain has TRBV2 and TRBJ1-1; D ambiguous. Trimming stripped 4 bases from V and 4 bases from J, with 7 bases between. The CDR3 spans 12 residues. Germline V CDR1 and CDR2: SNHLY, FYNNEI. CDR3: CASSVRSTEAFF. CDR3 DNA: TGTGCCAGCAGTGTAAGGAGCACTGAAGCTTTCTTT.

The V gene is TRBV30, the J gene TRBJ2-1; no reliable D call. CDR1 is GTSNPN and CDR2 is SVGIG in the germline V gene (reference sequence). V was pared by 6 bases and J by 8 bases, with 20 bases between. The CDR3 loop spans 14 amino acids. CDR3 coding DNA: TGTGCCTGCACCCCTTACCCGGCCCAGGATGAGCAGTTCTTC. It codes for CACTPYPAQDEQFF.

The J gene is TRBJ2-5, the V gene TRBV18; D may be TRBD2 (6 bases). CDR1 KGHSH and CDR2 LQKENI come from the germline V gene. V shed 2 bases and J shed 2 bases, with 6 bases lying between them. This CDR3 region has 13 residues. The CDR3 nucleotides read TGTGCCAGCTCACCAGGGAGGCAAGAGACCCAGTACTTC. Protein sequence: CASSPGRQETQYF. Complete variable domain (other parts from reference TRBV18 and TRBJ2-5): NAGVMQNPRHLVRRRGQEARLRCSPMKGHSHVYWYRQLPEEGLKFMVYLQKENIIDESGMPKERFSAEFPKEGPSILRIQQVVRGDSAAYFCASSPGRQETQYFGPGTRLLVL.

This clone has more than one count but fewer than ten. This rearrangement joins TRBV7-3 to TRBJ2-1, with TRBD2 identical over 14 bases. Trimming at V came to 6 bases and at J to 7 bases, leaving 5 bases not matched to a gene. Germline-derived CDR1 and CDR2 are SGHTA and FQGTGA. This CDR3 region has 15 residues. The CDR3 is CASSPGTSGSNEQFF. The CDR3 DNA reads as TGTGCCAGCAGTCCTGGGACTAGCGGGAGTAATGAGCAGTTCTTC. Supplemented by reference TRBV7-3 and TRBJ2-1, the full variable domain reads GAGVSQTPSNKVTEKGKYVELRCDPISGHTALYWYRQSLGQGPEFLIYFQGTGAADDSGLPNDRFFAVRPEGSVSTLKIQRTERGDSAVYLCASSPGTSGSNEQFFGPGTRLTVL.

The sample holds a few counts of this clone. The chain uses TRBV30 and TRBJ1-1; 11 nucleotides align to TRBD1. Trimming took 5 bases from V and 9 from J; bases not matched to a gene: 11. Germline V CDR1 and CDR2: GTSNPN, SVGIG (reference sequence). The CDR3 covers 14 residues. The CDR3 loop reads CAWSSGQGARKAFF. Written as DNA, the CDR3 is TGTGCCTGGTCTTCTGGACAGGGGGCGAGAAAAGCTTTCTTT.

This chain connects TRBV5-5 to TRBJ2-1, with D unclear. Germline-derived CDR1 and CDR2 are SGHKS and YYEKEE (reference sequence). Deletions cut 0 bases from V and 5 bases from J, with 6 bases between. The CDR3 covers 13 residues. CDR3 sequence: CASSLAVDNEQFF. CDR3 in DNA: TGTGCCAGCAGCTTGGCAGTGGACAATGAGCAGTTCTTC.

This clone was recorded at least ten times. The V call is TRBV7-9, the J call TRBJ2-7, with D perhaps TRBD2 (6 bases). The CDR3 extends over 13 amino acids. V lost 4 bases and J lost 5, with 12 bases in between. CDR1 and CDR2 from the germline V gene are SEHNR and FQNEAQ (reference sequence). The CDR3 region is CASSSPWGDEQYF. The DNA of the CDR3 is TGTGCCAGCAGCTCCCCGTGGGGGGACGAGCAGTACTTC.

This clone has a handful of counts. The chain uses TRBV7-6 and TRBJ2-3, with a tentative D call TRBD1 (5 bases). Trimming took off 3 bases at V and 5 bases at J, with 15 bases between the two ends. The CDR3 covers 15 residues. Germline CDR1 SGHVS, CDR2 FNYEAQ. Written as DNA, the CDR3 is TGTGCCAGCAGCTTGGGGCAGCAAAAGGGAGATACGCAGTATTTT. Its protein is CASSLGQQKGDTQYF.